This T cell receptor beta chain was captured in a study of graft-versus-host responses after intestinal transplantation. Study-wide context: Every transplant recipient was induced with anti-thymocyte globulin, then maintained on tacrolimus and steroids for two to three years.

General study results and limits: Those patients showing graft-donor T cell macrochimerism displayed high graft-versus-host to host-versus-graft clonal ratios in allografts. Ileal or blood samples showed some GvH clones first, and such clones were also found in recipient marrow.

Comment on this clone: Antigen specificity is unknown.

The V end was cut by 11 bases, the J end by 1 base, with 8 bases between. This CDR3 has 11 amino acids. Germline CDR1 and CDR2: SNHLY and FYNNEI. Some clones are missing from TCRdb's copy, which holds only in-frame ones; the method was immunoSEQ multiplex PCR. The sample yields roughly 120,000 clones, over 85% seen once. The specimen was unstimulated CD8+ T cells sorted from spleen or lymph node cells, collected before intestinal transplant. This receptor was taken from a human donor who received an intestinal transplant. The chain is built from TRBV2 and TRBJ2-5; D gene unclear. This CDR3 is CAGVGQETQYF. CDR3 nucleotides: TGTGCCGGAGTGGGCCAAGAGACCCAGTACTTC.